This T cell receptor beta chain was recorded in a study of blood T cell repertoires in COVID-19. Whole-study context: Both acute and convalescent COVID-19 samples were obtained from the United States, Italy and Spain. The analysed material was cDNA or gDNA that came from T cells, B-cell-depleted T cells, or PBMCs.

The CDR3 covers 13 residues. The V end was cut by 4 bases, the J end by 1 base, with 8 bases between. Germline V gene sequence: CDR1 SGHDT, CDR2 YYEEEE. In the source study's methods: Nucleated cell counts were estimated from reference gene primer amplification. The data were produced by immunoSEQ multiplex PCR, yet TCRdb's version contains in-frame clones alone and is incomplete. That table furnishes V, J and clone size, whereas the DNA furnished D and trimming. The profile covers 65,000 to 70,000 clones, with 80% to 95% appearing a single time and 2.9% taken by the ten largest. The sequenced sample was peripheral blood. This sequence was found in a man between 65 and 79 years old with active COVID-19. The V and J genes are TRBV5-6 and TRBJ1-2; the D is unclear. The CDR3 region is CASSATVNYGYTF. In DNA form, the CDR3 reads TGTGCCAGCAGCGCTACAGTTAACTATGGCTACACCTTC. The variable domain in full, completed from reference TRBV5-6 and TRBJ1-2, reads DAGVTQSPTHLIKTRGQQVTLRCSPKSGHDTVSWYQQALGQGPQFIFQYYEEEERQRGNFPDRFSGHQFPNYSSELNVNALLLGDSALYLCASSATVNYGYTFGSGTRLTVV.